Presented here are 22 T cell receptor beta chains from one specimen sequenced in a study of CD8+ T cells in alopecia areata. After isolation, RNA underwent reverse transcription to generate cDNA as the sequencing template. Clones were sequenced by immunoSEQ multiplex PCR, and TCRdb holds only the in-frame ones, with some missing. The sample shows 140,000 to 150,000 clones, roughly 54% of them seen only once. Described treatment: oral pan-JAK inhibitor, 5-10 mg twice daily. Sequences were derived from CD8+ T cells sorted from blood, sampled at week 4, from a patient treated with tofacitinib. The origin of the receptors is a human donor with alopecia areata.

The chain joins TRBV13 to TRBJ2-1; TRBD2 matches 11 bases. CDR3 length: 21 residues. In germline, CDR1 is PRHDT, CDR2 FYEKMQ (reference sequence). With V trimmed by 4 bases and J by 0 bases, 17 bases remained unmatched. The CDR3 loop is CASSYPRGLAGLTSSYNEQFF. The CDR3 bases are TGTGCCAGCAGCTACCCCCGCGGACTAGCGGGTCTTACTAGCTCCTACAATGAGCAGTTCTTC.

In its sample, this clone was seen a few times. The J gene is TRBJ2-1, the V gene TRBV11-2; possible D gene TRBD2, 6 bases. The germline CDR1 and CDR2 sequences are SGHAT and FQNNGV. This CDR3 region has 14 residues. The V end was cut by 3 bases, the J end by 7 bases, with 13 bases between. The CDR3, as DNA: TGTGCCAGCAGCTTGTCTTATGGGGGGAATGAGCAGTTCTTC. This encodes CASSLSYGGNEQFF.

The chain carries TRBV11-3 and TRBJ2-3, with D tentatively TRBD1 (5 bases). CDR1 and CDR2 (germline): SGHNT, YENEEA. V was shortened by 3 bases and J by 0 bases, with 10 bases between the two germline ends. The CDR3 is 15 amino acids. This CDR3 is CASSFWGPSTDTQYF. CDR3 coding DNA: TGTGCCAGCAGCTTCTGGGGCCCTAGCACAGATACGCAGTATTTT.

V and J are TRBV29-1 and TRBJ2-2; unclear D gene. V lost 6 bases and J 5 bases, leaving 4 bases between the germline ends. The CDR3 length is 10 residues. Germline lookup yields CDR1 SQVTM and CDR2 ANQGSEA. The CDR3 region is CSVMTGELFF. CDR3 bases: TGCAGCGTCATGACCGGGGAGCTGTTTTTT.

The rearrangement links TRBV7-9 to TRBJ2-7, with a weak D call TRBD1 (6 bases). The V and J ends lost 5 bases and 5 bases respectively, with 16 bases between them. CDR1 is SEHNR and CDR2 is FQNEAQ in the germline V gene (reference sequence). The CDR3 length is 14 residues. CDR3 DNA: TGTGCCAGCAGCACCAGGGGTGCCTGGGACGAGCAGTACTTC. This sequence encodes CASSTRGAWDEQYF.

The chain combines TRBV4-1 with TRBJ2-5, with D possibly TRBD2 on 5 matching bases. V lost 0 bases and J 4 bases, leaving 12 bases between the germline ends. The CDR3 runs to 15 residues. Germline V lookup: CDR1 MGHRA, CDR2 YSYEKL. In nucleotides, the CDR3 is TGCGCCAGCAGCCAAGATGGCGGGTTAAGAGAGACCCAGTACTTC. Amino acids: CASSQDGGLRETQYF.

The chain joins TRBV5-6 to TRBJ2-2; perhaps TRBD2 as D (6 bases). This CDR3 has 15 amino acids. Germline CDR1 is SGHDT and CDR2 is YYEEEE. V was shortened by 0 bases and J by 6 bases, with 12 bases between the two germline ends. The CDR3 sequence is CASSLVRGYPGELFF. The CDR3, as DNA: TGTGCCAGCAGCTTGGTACGGGGGTATCCCGGGGAGCTGTTTTTT.

The V gene is TRBV12-5, the J gene TRBJ1-2; D is undetermined. Between the trimmed V and J ends, which lost 1 base and 4 bases, there was a span of 7 bases. From germline, CDR1 is LGHNT and CDR2 FRNRAP. This CDR3 spans 13 amino acids. Here the CDR3 reads CASGLARSYGYTF. The CDR3, as DNA: TGTGCTAGTGGTTTGGCCCGGTCCTATGGCTACACCTTC.

Worth noting for this clone: One end of the junction does not line up with germline, which may come from a read error. The rearrangement links TRBV7-2 to TRBJ1-4, with 7 positions matching TRBD1. Germline CDR1 and CDR2: SGHTA and FQGNSA. The CDR3 spans 12 residues. CDR3 in amino acids: CASSLGRDRRGF. As DNA, the CDR3 is TGTGCCAGCAGCTTAGGACGGGACAGAAGGGGTTTT.

The CDR3 DNA follows: TGTGCCAGCAACCCGACCGCCACCGGGGAGCTGTTTTTT. This translates into CASNPTATGELFF. V and J are TRBV9 and TRBJ2-2; D gene uncertain. Trimming left V 6 bases short and J 4 bases short, with 10 bases between. The CDR3 spans 13 residues. Germline V gene sequence: CDR1 SGDLS, CDR2 YYNGEE.

This clone has a single count. V usage is TRBV30 and J usage is TRBJ2-5, with TRBD2 as a possible D gene (5 bases). CDR1 is GTSNPN and CDR2 is SVGIG in the germline V gene (reference sequence). This CDR3 contains 13 residues. Trimming stripped 0 bases from V and 4 bases from J, with 9 bases between. Here the CDR3 reads CAWSVEAGETQYF. CDR3 nucleotide sequence: TGTGCCTGGAGTGTAGAGGCGGGAGAGACCCAGTACTTC. Combining the CDR3 with reference TRBV30 and TRBJ2-5 gives the whole variable domain SQTIHQWPATLVQPVGSPLSLECTVEGTSNPNLYWYRQAAGRGLQLLFYSVGIGQISSEVPQNLSASRPQDRQFILSSKKLLLSDSGFYLCAWSVEAGETQYFGPGTRLLVL.

In its sample, this clone was seen a few times. The chain employs TRBV30 and TRBJ2-3, with no clear D. The ends were cut back, 4 bases at V and 0 bases at J, with 8 bases in the middle. The germline CDR1 and CDR2 sequences are GTSNPN and SVGIG (reference sequence). The CDR3 runs to 13 residues. CDR3 bases: TGTGCCTGGACAGTAGGAAGCACAGATACGCAGTATTTT. Its translation: CAWTVGSTDTQYF.

The chain is built from TRBV10-3 and TRBJ2-6, with unresolved D. The CDR3 is made up of 13 amino acids. Trimming stripped 3 bases from V and 0 bases from J, with 0 bases between. Per the germline V gene, CDR1 is ENHRY and CDR2 is SYGVKD. The CDR3 DNA reads TGTGCCATCAGTGACTCTGGGGCCAACGTCCTGACTTTC. Translating it yields CAISDSGANVLTF.

This clone turned up a few times. The V call is TRBV6-5, the J call TRBJ2-3; D not certain. Trimming took 4 bases from V and 2 from J, leaving 16 bases between them. Germline values: CDR1 MNHEY, CDR2 SVGAGI. The CDR3 runs 16 residues. The CDR3 nucleotides read TGTGCCAGCAGTTCGCCCCTACTGGGAAACACAGATACGCAGTATTTT. Protein product: CASSSPLLGNTDTQYF.

The chain joins TRBV5-4 to TRBJ2-1, with 11 bases aligning to TRBD2. CDR3 length: 15 residues. Germline V gene lookup returns CDR1 SGHNT and CDR2 YYREEE (reference sequence). V gave up 4 bases and J gave up 4 bases; unmatched junction bases: 4. The CDR3 is CASSGSGGVYNEQFF. DNA for the CDR3: TGTGCCAGCAGCGGTAGCGGGGGGGTTTACAATGAGCAGTTCTTC.

The gene calls are TRBV10-3 and TRBJ2-7; D is possibly TRBD1 or TRBD2 (5 bases each). The CDR3 runs to 13 residues. V was clipped by 8 bases and J by 4 bases, with 15 bases between them. CDR1 and CDR2 (germline): ENHRY, SYGVKD. DNA of the CDR3: TGTGCCATCGCCTGGGACCAGAGGTACGAGCAGTACTTC. Translation: CAIAWDQRYEQYF.

This chain connects TRBV5-1 to TRBJ2-7; D remains unclear. CDR3 size: 15 residues. Germline CDR1 and CDR2: SGHRS and YFSETQ. Trimming took 0 bases from V and 2 from J, leaving 12 bases between them. CDR3 DNA sequence: TGCGCCAGCAGCTTGGGACTGGGGATGGCCTACGAGCAGTACTTC. Protein sequence: CASSLGLGMAYEQYF.

The chain uses TRBV4-1 and TRBJ1-2; D is possibly TRBD1 (5 bases). The CDR3 has 14 residues. V shed 2 bases and J shed 0 bases, with 7 bases lying between them. Germline CDR1 reads MGHRA; CDR2 reads YSYEKL. The CDR3 protein is CASSQKGSNYGYTF. The CDR3 DNA reads TGCGCCAGCAGCCAAAAGGGGTCTAACTATGGCTACACCTTC.

The V and J genes are TRBV25-1 and TRBJ1-2, with D perhaps matching TRBD1 (6 bases). CDR3 length: 15 amino acids. Trimming cost V 1 base and J 2 bases, with 11 bases left between them. In germline, CDR1 is MGHDK, CDR2 SYGVNS. The CDR3 sequence: CASSEWGQMNYGYTF. The CDR3, as DNA: TGTGCCAGCAGTGAATGGGGACAAATGAACTATGGCTACACCTTC.

The gene calls are TRBV2 and TRBJ2-1; D may be TRBD1 (6 bases). This CDR3 has 13 residues. Germline V gene lookup returns CDR1 SNHLY and CDR2 FYNNEI. V shed 5 bases and J shed 6 bases, with 11 bases lying between them. CDR3 in amino acids: CASSTTGSNEQFF. CDR3 nucleotides: TGTGCCAGCAGTACTACAGGGTCCAATGAGCAGTTCTTC.

This clone was counted between two and nine times. This chain connects TRBV25-1 to TRBJ2-5; D is tentatively TRBD1 or TRBD2 (5 bases each). This CDR3 region has 16 residues. Trimming cost V 1 base and J 2 bases, with 14 bases left between them. The V gene's germline CDR1 is MGHDK and CDR2 SYGVNS. The CDR3, as DNA: TGTGCCAGCAGTGAATCCGGGGAAGGGGTACAAGAGACCCAGTACTTC. It yields the protein CASSESGEGVQETQYF.

The chain links TRBV30 to TRBJ1-2; the D is unclear. CDR1 is GTSNPN, CDR2 SVGIG, per germline (reference sequence). The CDR3 spans 13 residues. The germline V and J ends were trimmed by 8 bases and 5 bases, with 18 bases remaining between them. CDR3 DNA: TGTGCCGCCCAACCGGGGTATTCTTATGGCTACACCTTC. Amino acid sequence: CAAQPGYSYGYTF.